The sequence of this TCR beta chain was determined in a study of cytotoxic CD8 clonotypes in ibrutinib-treated CLL. TCRdb keeps only in-frame clones here, not all; method: immunoSEQ multiplex PCR. The sample has some 130,000 clones; 80% to 90% are singletons. This CDR3 contains 14 residues. Germline-derived CDR1 and CDR2 are SGHAT and FQNNGV. V was cut by 2 bases and J by 2 bases, with 9 bases left in between. This chain joins TRBV11-2 and TRBJ1-1; D uncertain. This material consisted of PBMCs, taken after 24 months of ibrutinib treatment. This TCR was sampled from a human donor with chronic lymphocytic leukemia. CDR3 loop: CASSLWAGNTEAFF. The CDR3 bases are TGTGCCAGCAGCTTATGGGCAGGAAACACTGAAGCTTTCTTT. Full variable domain (outside the CDR3, taken from reference TRBV11-2 and TRBJ1-1): EAGVAQSPRYKIIEKRQSVAFWCNPISGHATLYWYQQILGQGPKLLIQFQNNGVVDDSQLPKDRFSAERLKGVDSTLKIQPAKLEDSAVYLCASSLWAGNTEAFFGQGTRLTVV.